This T cell receptor beta chain was captured by sequencing in a study of radiotherapy plus CTLA-4 blockade in lung cancer. Libraries were prepared by immunoSEQ multiplex PCR; TCRdb keeps only in-frame clonotypes and omits some of them. Of 45,000 or so clones listed, 73% are singletons. Trimming took off 1 base at V and 1 base at J, with 20 bases between the two ends. Germline CDR1 is LGHNA and CDR2 is YSLEER. There are 19 residues in the CDR3. Sequencing used peripheral blood, obtained from a patient treated with radiotherapy plus ipilimumab. This sequence joins TRBV4-3 and TRBJ2-1; TRBD1 is a possible D gene (6 bases). The TCR sequence derives from a human donor with non-small cell lung cancer who had a complete response to radiotherapy plus ipilimumab. The DNA for the CDR3 is TGCGCCAGCAGCCAAGGGGGTTGGGTCAGGGGCCGATCCTACAATGAGCAGTTCTTC. Encoded protein: CASSQGGWVRGRSYNEQFF.